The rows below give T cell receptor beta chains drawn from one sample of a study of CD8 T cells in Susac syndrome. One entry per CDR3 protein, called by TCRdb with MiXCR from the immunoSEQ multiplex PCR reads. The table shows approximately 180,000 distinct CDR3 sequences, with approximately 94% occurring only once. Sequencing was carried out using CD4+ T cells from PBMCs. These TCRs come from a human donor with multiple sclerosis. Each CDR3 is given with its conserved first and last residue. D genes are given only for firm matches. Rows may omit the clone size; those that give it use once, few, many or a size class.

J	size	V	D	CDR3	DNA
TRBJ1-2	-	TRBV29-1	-	CSVDASPNYGYTF	TGCAGCGTTGATGCCAGCCCTAACTATGGCTACACCTTC
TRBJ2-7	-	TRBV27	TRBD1	CASSPRPLDTGAEQYF	TGTGCCAGCAGTCCCCGCCCCTTAGATACAGGGGCCGAGCAGTACTTC
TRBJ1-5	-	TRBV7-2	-	CASSLDHQPQHF	TGTGCCAGCAGCTTAGACCATCAGCCCCAGCATTTT
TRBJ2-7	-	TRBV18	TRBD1	CASSPPGTGFYEQYF	TGTGCCAGCTCACCTCCCGGGACAGGGTTTTACGAGCAGTACTTC
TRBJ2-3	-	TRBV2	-	CASNVNPTDTQYF	TGTGCCAGCAATGTAAACCCCACAGATACGCAGTATTTT
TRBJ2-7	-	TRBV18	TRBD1	CASSRVTGQGYEQYF	TGTGCCAGCTCACGTGTTACGGGACAGGGTTACGAGCAGTACTTC
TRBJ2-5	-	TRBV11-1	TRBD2	CASSRPKAGGETQYF	TGTGCCAGCAGCCGCCCGAAAGCGGGAGGGGAGACCCAGTACTTC
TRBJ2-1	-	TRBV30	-	CAWSAGTGNEQFF	TGTGCCTGGAGTGCCGGGACGGGCAATGAGCAGTTCTTC
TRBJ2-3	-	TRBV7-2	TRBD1	CASSLGGQGSDTQYF	TGTGCCAGCAGCTTAGGGGGACAGGGGTCAGATACGCAGTATTTT
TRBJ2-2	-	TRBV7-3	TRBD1	CASSPGGSNTGELFF	TGTGCCAGCAGTCCAGGGGGCTCGAACACCGGGGAGCTGTTTTTT
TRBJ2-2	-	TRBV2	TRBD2	CASSATSGTTNTGELFF	TGTGCCAGCAGTGCGACTAGCGGAACTACGAACACCGGGGAGCTGTTTTTT
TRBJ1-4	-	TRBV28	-	CAIRRRTTTNEKLFF	TGTGCCATCCGACGACGGACAACAACTAATGAAAAACTGTTTTTT
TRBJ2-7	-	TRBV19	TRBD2	CASSIGEGPPYF	TGTGCCAGTAGTATAGGGGAGGGGCCTCCGTACTTC
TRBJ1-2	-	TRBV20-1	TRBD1	CSTQGEGTGVFDGYTF	TGCAGTACCCAAGGAGAGGGGACAGGGGTTTTCGATGGCTACACCTTC
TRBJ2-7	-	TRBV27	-	CASSQGVQGNEQYF	TGTGCCAGCAGTCAAGGGGTACAGGGCAACGAGCAGTACTTC
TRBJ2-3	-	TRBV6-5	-	CASSRTFWGTDTQYF	TGTGCCAGCAGCCGGACTTTCTGGGGCACAGATACGCAGTATTTT
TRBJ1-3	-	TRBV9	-	CASSVDTPRTGNTIYF	TGTGCCAGCAGCGTAGACACCCCCCGCACCGGAAACACCATATATTTT
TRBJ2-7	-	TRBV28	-	CASRTTHYEQYF	TGTGCCAGCAGGACGACCCACTACGAGCAGTACTTC
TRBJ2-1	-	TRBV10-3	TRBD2	CAISGGTSGRPYNEQFF	TGTGCCATCAGTGGGGGGACTAGCGGGAGACCCTACAATGAGCAGTTCTTC
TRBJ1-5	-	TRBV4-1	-	CASSQEGRWNQPQHF	TGCGCCAGCAGCCAAGAAGGACGGTGGAATCAGCCCCAGCATTTT
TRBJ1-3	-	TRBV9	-	CASSGTNSGNTIYF	TGTGCCAGCAGCGGGACAAACTCTGGAAACACCATATATTTT
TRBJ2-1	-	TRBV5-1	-	CASSLLATVGGYNEQFF	TGCGCCAGCAGCTTGCTAGCGACCGTAGGGGGCTACAATGAGCAGTTCTTC
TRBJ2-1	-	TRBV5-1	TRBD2	CASSADGTSGRNEQFF	TGCGCCAGCAGCGCAGACGGGACTAGCGGGAGGAATGAGCAGTTCTTC
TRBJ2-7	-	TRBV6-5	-	CASRRGQGTYEQYF	TGTGCCAGCAGGAGGGGTCAGGGGACCTACGAGCAGTACTTC
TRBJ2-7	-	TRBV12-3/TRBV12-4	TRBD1	CASSPGQGLNEQYF	TGTGCCAGCAGTCCGGGACAGGGGTTAAACGAGCAGTACTTC
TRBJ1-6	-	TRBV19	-	CASSMEDRVSPLHF	TGTGCCAGTAGTATGGAGGACAGAGTATCACCCCTCCACTTT
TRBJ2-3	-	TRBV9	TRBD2	CASSVVSGGAWGTDTQYF	TGTGCCAGCAGCGTAGTAAGCGGGGGGGCTTGGGGCACAGATACGCAGTATTTT
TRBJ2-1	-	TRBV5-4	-	CASSLGGNPGYNEQFF	TGTGCCAGCAGCTTGGGAGGGAACCCAGGGTACAATGAGCAGTTCTTC
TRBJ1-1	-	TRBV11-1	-	CASSLGGLNTEAFF	TGTGCCAGCAGCTTAGGAGGGTTGAACACTGAAGCTTTCTTT
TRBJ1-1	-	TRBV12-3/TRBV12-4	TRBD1	CASSAPQGAHGEAFF	TGTGCCAGCAGCGCCCCACAGGGGGCGCATGGTGAAGCTTTCTTT
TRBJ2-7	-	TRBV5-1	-	CASSRNNYEQYF	TGCGCCAGTTCTCGCAATAACTACGAGCAGTACTTC
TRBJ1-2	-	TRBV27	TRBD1	CASSWRQGTSGAYGYTF	TGTGCCAGCAGTTGGCGACAGGGAACGTCGGGAGCCTATGGCTACACCTTC
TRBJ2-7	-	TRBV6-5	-	CASSTPHDLRQYF	TGTGCCAGCAGTACTCCACACGATCTCCGGCAGTACTTC
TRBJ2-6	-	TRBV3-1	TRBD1	CASSQENRGSGANVLTF	TGTGCCAGCAGCCAAGAGAACAGGGGTTCTGGGGCCAACGTCCTGACTTTC
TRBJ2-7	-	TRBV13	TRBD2	CASSDIAGGSSYEQYF	TGTGCCAGCAGCGATATAGCGGGAGGGTCCTCCTACGAGCAGTACTTC
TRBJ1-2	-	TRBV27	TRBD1	CASSSRTGANYGYTF	TGTGCCAGCAGTTCCCGGACAGGGGCGAACTATGGCTACACCTTC
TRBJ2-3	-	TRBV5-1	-	CASSSQEPLASPQYF	TGCGCCAGCAGCTCCCAGGAACCGCTGGCTAGCCCACAGTATTTT
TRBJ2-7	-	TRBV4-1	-	CASSRGPANYEQYF	TGCGCCAGCAGTCGAGGACCAGCTAACTACGAGCAGTACTTC
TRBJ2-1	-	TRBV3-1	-	CASSRTVNGNEQFF	TGTGCCAGCAGCCGGACGGTGAATGGCAATGAGCAGTTCTTC
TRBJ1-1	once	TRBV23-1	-	CASSQSGRTEAFF	TGCGCCAGCAGTCAATCTGGGAGAACTGAAGCTTTCTTT
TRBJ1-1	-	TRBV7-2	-	CASSSGRQNTEAFF	TGTGCCAGCAGCTCCGGACGCCAGAACACTGAAGCTTTCTTT
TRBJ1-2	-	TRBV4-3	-	CASSQDQRAENYGYTF	TGCGCCAGCAGCCAAGATCAAAGGGCGGAGAACTATGGCTACACCTTC
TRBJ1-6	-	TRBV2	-	CASRSVRDNSPLHF	TGTGCCAGCAGGTCCGTACGGGACAATTCACCCCTCCACTTT
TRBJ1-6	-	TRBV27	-	CASRGWASPLHF	TGTGCCAGCAGGGGCTGGGCTTCACCCCTCCACTTT
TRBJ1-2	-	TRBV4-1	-	CASSQGLTPRPRYGYTF	TGCGCCAGCAGCCAAGGTTTGACCCCGAGGCCCCGGTATGGCTACACCTTC
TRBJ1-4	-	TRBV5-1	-	CASTPVGVGEKLFF	TGCGCCAGCACCCCGGTCGGGGTAGGGGAAAAACTGTTTTTT
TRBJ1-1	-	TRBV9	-	CASSVGSATEAFF	TGTGCCAGCAGCGTAGGGAGTGCCACTGAAGCTTTCTTT